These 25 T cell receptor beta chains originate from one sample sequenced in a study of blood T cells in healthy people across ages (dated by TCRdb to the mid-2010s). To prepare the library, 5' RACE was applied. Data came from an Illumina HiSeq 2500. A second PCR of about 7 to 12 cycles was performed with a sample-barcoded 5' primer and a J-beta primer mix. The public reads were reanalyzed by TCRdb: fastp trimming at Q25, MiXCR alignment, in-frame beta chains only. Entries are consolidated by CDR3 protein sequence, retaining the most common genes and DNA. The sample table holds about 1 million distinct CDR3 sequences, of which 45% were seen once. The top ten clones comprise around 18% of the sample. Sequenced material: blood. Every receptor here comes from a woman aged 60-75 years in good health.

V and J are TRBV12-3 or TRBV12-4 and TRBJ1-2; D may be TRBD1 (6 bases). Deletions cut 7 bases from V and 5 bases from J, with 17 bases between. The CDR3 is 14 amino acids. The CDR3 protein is CASTLVGGGYGYTF. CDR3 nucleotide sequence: TGTGCCAGCACCCTCGTCGGAGGGGGGTATGGCTACACCTTC.

CDR3 residues: CASVGRPGGEQYF. CDR3 in DNA: TGCGCCAGCGTCGGGAGGCCGGGGGGTGAGCAGTACTTC. The chain combines TRBV10-2 with TRBJ2-5, with 7 bases that match TRBD2. The V gene end was trimmed by 8 bases and the J gene end by 11 bases; junction bases not matched to a gene: 14. Germline values: CDR1 WSHSY, CDR2 SAAADI. The CDR3 sequence is 13 residues long.

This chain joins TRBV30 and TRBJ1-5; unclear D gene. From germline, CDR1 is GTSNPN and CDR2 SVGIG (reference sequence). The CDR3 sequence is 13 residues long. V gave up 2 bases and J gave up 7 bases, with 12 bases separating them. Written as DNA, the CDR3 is TGTGCCTGGAGTACGGACGAGGCCCAGCCCCAGCATTTT. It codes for CAWSTDEAQPQHF.

The CDR3 loop is CARERESYNEQFF. The DNA for the CDR3 is TGCGCCCGGGAGCGGGAGAGCTACAATGAGCAGTTCTTC. The chain couples TRBV5-1 to TRBJ2-1; 8 bases map to TRBD2. The CDR3 totals 13 residues. V lost 10 bases to trimming and J lost 3 bases; unmatched junction nucleotides: 6. CDR1 and CDR2 from the germline V gene are SGHRS and YFSETQ.

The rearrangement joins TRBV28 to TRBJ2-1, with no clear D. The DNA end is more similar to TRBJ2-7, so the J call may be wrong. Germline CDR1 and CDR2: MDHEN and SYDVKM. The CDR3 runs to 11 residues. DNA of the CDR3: TGTGCCAGCAACATCTACAATGAGCAGTACTTC. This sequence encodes CASNIYNEQYF.

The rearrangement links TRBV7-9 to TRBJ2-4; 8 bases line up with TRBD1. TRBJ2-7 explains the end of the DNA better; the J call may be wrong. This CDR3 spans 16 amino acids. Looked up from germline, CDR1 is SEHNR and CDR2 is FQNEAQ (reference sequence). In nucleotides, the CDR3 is TGTGCCAGCAGCCCACCTGAGGGACAGGCACATTACGAGCAGTACTTC. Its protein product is CASSPPEGQAHYEQYF.

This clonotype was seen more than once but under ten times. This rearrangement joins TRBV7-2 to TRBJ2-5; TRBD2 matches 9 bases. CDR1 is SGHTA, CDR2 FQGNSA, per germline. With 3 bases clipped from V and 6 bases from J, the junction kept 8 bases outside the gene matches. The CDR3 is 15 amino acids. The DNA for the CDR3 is TGTGCCAGCAGCTTTCTTAGCGGGAGTCGGAAGACCCAGTACTTC. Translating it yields CASSFLSGSRKTQYF.

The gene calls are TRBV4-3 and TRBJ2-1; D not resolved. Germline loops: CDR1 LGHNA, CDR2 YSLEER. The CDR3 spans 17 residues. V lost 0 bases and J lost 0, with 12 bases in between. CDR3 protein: CASSQDPGPSSYNEQFF. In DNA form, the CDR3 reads TGCGCCAGCAGCCAAGATCCGGGTCCTAGCTCCTACAATGAGCAGTTCTTC.

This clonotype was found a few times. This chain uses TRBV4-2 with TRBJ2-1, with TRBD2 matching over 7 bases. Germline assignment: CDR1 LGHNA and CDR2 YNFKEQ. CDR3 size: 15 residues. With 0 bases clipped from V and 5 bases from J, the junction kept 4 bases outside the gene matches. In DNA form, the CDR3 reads TGTGCCAGCAGCCAAGATGGAGGGAGGGACAATGAGCAGTTCTTC. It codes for CASSQDGGRDNEQFF.

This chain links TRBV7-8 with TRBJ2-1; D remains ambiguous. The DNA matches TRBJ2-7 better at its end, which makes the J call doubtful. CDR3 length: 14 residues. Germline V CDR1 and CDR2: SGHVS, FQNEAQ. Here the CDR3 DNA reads TGTGCCAGCAGCTTAGTTGTAGTATTGGGTGAGCAGTACTTC. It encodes CASSLVVVLGEQYF.

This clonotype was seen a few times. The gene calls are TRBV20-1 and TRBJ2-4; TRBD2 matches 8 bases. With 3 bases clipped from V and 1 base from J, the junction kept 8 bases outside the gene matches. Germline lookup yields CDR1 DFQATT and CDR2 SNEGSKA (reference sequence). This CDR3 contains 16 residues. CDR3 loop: CSASLGGAGAKNIQYF. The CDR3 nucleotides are TGCAGTGCTAGCCTCGGGGGGGCGGGGGCCAAAAACATTCAGTACTTC.

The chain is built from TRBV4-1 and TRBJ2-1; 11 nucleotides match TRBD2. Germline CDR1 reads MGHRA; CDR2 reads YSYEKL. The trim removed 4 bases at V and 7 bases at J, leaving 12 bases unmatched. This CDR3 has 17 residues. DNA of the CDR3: TGCGCCAGCAGCCGCAAACTAGCGGGAGACCTCTTAAATGAGCAGTTCTTC. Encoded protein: CASSRKLAGDLLNEQFF.

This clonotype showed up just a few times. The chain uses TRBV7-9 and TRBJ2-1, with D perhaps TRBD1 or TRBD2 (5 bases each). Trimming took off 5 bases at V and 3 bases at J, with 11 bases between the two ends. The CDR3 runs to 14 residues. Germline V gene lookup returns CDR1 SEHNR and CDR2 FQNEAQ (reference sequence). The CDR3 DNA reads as TGTGCCAGCAGCCATCGGGACGGCTACAATGAGCAGTTCTTC. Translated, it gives CASSHRDGYNEQFF. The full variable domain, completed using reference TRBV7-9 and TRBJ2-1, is DTGVSQNPRHKITKRGQNVTFRCDPISEHNRLYWYRQTLGQGPEFLTYFQNEAQLEKSRLLSDRFSAERPKGSFSTLEIQRTEQGDSAMYLCASSHRDGYNEQFFGPGTRLTVL.

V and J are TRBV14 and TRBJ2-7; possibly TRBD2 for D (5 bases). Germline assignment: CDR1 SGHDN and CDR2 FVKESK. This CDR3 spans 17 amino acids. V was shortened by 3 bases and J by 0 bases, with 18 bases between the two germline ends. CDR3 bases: TGTGCCAGCAGCCAGGACCAGACACAGCGGACCTCCTACGAGCAGTACTTC. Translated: CASSQDQTQRTSYEQYF.

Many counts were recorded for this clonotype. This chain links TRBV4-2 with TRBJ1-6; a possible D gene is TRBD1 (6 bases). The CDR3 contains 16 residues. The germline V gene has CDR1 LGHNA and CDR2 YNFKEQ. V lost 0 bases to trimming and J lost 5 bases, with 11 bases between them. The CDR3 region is CASSQEYRADNSPLHF. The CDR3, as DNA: TGTGCCAGCAGCCAAGAGTACAGGGCGGATAATTCACCCCTCCACTTT.

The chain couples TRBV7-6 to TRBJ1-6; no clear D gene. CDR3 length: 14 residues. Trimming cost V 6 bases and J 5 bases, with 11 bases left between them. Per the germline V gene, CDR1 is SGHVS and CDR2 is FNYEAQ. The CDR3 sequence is CASRRRADNSPLHF. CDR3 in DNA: TGTGCCAGCAGGCGGAGGGCCGATAATTCACCCCTCCACTTT.

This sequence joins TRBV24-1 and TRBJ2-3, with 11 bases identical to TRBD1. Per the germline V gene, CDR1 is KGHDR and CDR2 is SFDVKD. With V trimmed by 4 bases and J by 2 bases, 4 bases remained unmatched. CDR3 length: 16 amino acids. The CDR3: CATSDTGQGATDTQYF. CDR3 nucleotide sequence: TGTGCCACCAGTGACACCGGACAGGGGGCCACAGATACGCAGTATTTT.

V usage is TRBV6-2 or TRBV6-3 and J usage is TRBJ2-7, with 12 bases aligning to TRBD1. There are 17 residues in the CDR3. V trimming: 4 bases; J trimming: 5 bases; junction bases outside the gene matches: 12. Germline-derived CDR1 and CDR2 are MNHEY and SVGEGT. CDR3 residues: CASSFHLGTGGVNEQYF. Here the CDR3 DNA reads TGTGCCAGCAGTTTTCACCTCGGGACAGGGGGCGTCAACGAGCAGTACTTC.

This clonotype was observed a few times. The CDR3: CASSVETAPGEQFF. CDR3 coding DNA: TGTGCCAGCAGCGTAGAGACAGCCCCCGGGGAGCAGTTCTTC. The rearrangement links TRBV9 to TRBJ2-1, with D perhaps matching TRBD1 (5 bases). V shed 0 bases and J shed 10 bases, with 14 bases lying between them. The germline CDR1 and CDR2 sequences are SGDLS and YYNGEE. The CDR3 length is 14 residues.

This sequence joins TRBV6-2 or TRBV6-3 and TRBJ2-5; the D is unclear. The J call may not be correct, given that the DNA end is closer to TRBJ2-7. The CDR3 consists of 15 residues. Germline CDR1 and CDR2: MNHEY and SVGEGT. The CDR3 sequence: CASTVRGNPRTEQYF. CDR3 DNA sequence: TGTGCCAGCACCGTTCGAGGTAACCCTCGGACCGAGCAGTACTTC.

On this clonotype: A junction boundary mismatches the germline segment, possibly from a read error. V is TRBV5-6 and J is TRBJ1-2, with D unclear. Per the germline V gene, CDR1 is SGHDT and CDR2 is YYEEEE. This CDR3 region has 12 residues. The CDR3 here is CASSLLGYGHTF. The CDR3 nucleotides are TGTGCCAGCAGCTTGTTGGGCTATGGCCACACCTTC. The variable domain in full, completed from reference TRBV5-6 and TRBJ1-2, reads DAGVTQSPTHLIKTRGQQVTLRCSPKSGHDTVSWYQQALGQGPQFIFQYYEEEERQRGNFPDRFSGHQFPNYSSELNVNALLLGDSALYLCASSLLGYGHTFGSGTRLTVV.

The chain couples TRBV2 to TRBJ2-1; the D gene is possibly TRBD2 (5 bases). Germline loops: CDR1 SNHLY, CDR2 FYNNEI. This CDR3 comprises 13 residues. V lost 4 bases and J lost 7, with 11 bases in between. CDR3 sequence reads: CASSGSSGNEQFF. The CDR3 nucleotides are TGTGCCAGCAGTGGTTCTTCGGGAAATGAGCAGTTCTTC. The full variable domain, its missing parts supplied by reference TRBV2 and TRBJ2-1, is EPEVTQTPSHQVTQMGQEVILRCVPISNHLYFYWYRQILGQKVEFLVSFYNNEISEKSEIFDDQFSVERPDGSNFTLKIRSTKLEDSAMYFCASSGSSGNEQFFGPGTRLTVL.

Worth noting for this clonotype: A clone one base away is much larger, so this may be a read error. The CDR3 region is CASGLETGYYEQYF. The CDR3 DNA is TGCGCCAGCGGCTTGGAGACCGGTTACTACGAGCAGTACTTC. This sequence joins TRBV5-1 and TRBJ2-7; D gene uncertain. CDR3 length equals 14 residues. Germline V gene lookup returns CDR1 SGHRS and CDR2 YFSETQ. Full variable domain (missing parts from reference TRBV5-1 and TRBJ2-7): KAGVTQTPRYLIKTRGQQVTLSCSPISGHRSVSWYQQTPGQGLQFLFEYFSETQRNKGNFPGRFSGRQFSNSRSEMNVSTLELGDSALYLCASGLETGYYEQYFGPGTRLTVT.

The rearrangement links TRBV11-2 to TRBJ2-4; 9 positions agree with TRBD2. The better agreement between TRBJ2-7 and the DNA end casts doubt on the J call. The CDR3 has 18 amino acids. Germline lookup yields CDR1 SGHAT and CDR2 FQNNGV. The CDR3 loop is CASRSGKIGGRASYEQYF. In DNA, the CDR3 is TGTGCCAGCAGAAGCGGAAAGATAGGCGGGAGGGCCAGCTACGAGCAGTACTTC.

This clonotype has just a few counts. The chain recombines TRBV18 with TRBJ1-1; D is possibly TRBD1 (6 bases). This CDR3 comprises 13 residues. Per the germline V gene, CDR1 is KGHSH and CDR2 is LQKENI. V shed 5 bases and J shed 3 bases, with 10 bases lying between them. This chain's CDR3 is CASSIQGDTEAFF. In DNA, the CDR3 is TGTGCCAGCTCAATACAGGGAGACACTGAAGCTTTCTTT.